These 22 T cell receptor beta chains originate from one sample sequenced in a study of T cell responses to AZD1222 COVID-19 vaccine. This table comes from immunoSEQ multiplex PCR, and its TCRdb copy is limited to in-frame clones, with some not included. Of some 150,000 clones listed, more than 85% are singletons. The source material was peripheral blood, sampled 28 days after the second AZD1222 dose. Receptors originate from an adult who received the AZD1222 COVID-19 vaccine.

The chain employs TRBV9 and TRBJ2-7, with D tentatively TRBD1 or TRBD2 (6 bases each). The ends were cut back, 4 bases at V and 3 bases at J, with 20 bases in the middle. The CDR3 runs to 16 residues. CDR1 is SGDLS, CDR2 YYNGEE, per germline. The CDR3 region has the DNA TGTGCCAGCAGCACCCGACAGTCGGGGGCTCTCTACGAGCAGTACTTC. Encoded protein: CASSTRQSGALYEQYF.

The V and J genes are TRBV3-1 (or the pseudogene TRBV3-2) and TRBJ2-3; D might be TRBD1 (5 bases). CDR1 LGHDT and CDR2 YNNKEL come from the germline V gene (reference sequence). V gave up 0 bases and J gave up 2 bases, with 9 bases separating them. The CDR3 loop spans 15 amino acids. The chain's CDR3 is CASSQDGAATDTQYF. The CDR3 nucleotides read TGTGCCAGCAGCCAAGATGGGGCTGCCACAGATACGCAGTATTTT.

The chain employs TRBV5-1 and TRBJ1-1, with D possibly matching TRBD1 (5 bases). The CDR3 is made up of 15 amino acids. With 0 bases removed from V and 1 base from J, the gap between germline ends came to 10 bases. Germline V gives CDR1 SGHRS, CDR2 YFSETQ. The CDR3 reads CASSLGRQPNTEAFF. DNA for the CDR3: TGCGCCAGCAGCTTGGGCCGACAGCCGAACACTGAAGCTTTCTTT. Supplemented by reference TRBV5-1 and TRBJ1-1, the full variable domain reads KAGVTQTPRYLIKTRGQQVTLSCSPISGHRSVSWYQQTPGQGLQFLFEYFSETQRNKGNFPGRFSGRQFSNSRSEMNVSTLELGDSALYLCASSLGRQPNTEAFFGQGTRLTVV.

The chain has TRBV4-1 and TRBJ1-3; 7 nucleotides agree with TRBD1. Unmatched junction bases numbered 20, after V lost 2 bases and J lost 1 base. This CDR3 is 21 amino acids long. The germline gives CDR1 MGHRA, CDR2 YSYEKL. This chain's CDR3 is CASSQRVWRQGPGGSGNTIYF. CDR3 in DNA: TGCGCCAGCAGCCAACGAGTGTGGAGACAGGGCCCCGGCGGGTCTGGAAACACCATATATTTT.

The chain carries TRBV5-1 and TRBJ2-7; 9 nucleotides match TRBD2. The CDR3 loop spans 14 amino acids. The V gene end was trimmed by 3 bases and the J gene end by 6 bases; junction bases not matched to a gene: 7. Germline V gene lookup returns CDR1 SGHRS and CDR2 YFSETQ. The CDR3, as DNA: TGCGCCAGCAGCTGGGGTAGCGGGGGAGCCGAGCAGTACTTC. Protein: CASSWGSGGAEQYF.

This clone has only one observation. The chain is built from TRBV3-1 (or the pseudogene TRBV3-2) and TRBJ1-1; 7 bases line up with TRBD1. The trim removed 6 bases at V and 6 bases at J, leaving 1 base unmatched. Germline V gene lookup returns CDR1 LGHDT and CDR2 YNNKEL (reference sequence). The CDR3 covers 11 residues. The CDR3, as DNA: TGTGCCAGCAGGACAGGGTCTGAAGCTTTCTTT. Amino acid sequence: CASRTGSEAFF.

The rearrangement links TRBV5-1 to TRBJ2-2; D might be TRBD2 (7 bases). The germline gives CDR1 SGHRS, CDR2 YFSETQ. This CDR3 spans 16 amino acids. V was cut by 0 bases and J by 4 bases, with 13 bases left in between. CDR3 residues: CASSLGAGAITGELFF. The CDR3 DNA is TGCGCCAGCAGCTTGGGCGCGGGGGCAATCACCGGGGAGCTGTTTTTT.

The rearrangement uses TRBV7-2 and TRBJ1-2; D is possibly TRBD1 (6 bases). Germline V gene sequence: CDR1 SGHTA, CDR2 FQGNSA. CDR3 size: 15 residues. V was cut by 0 bases and J by 6 bases, with 14 bases left in between. The CDR3 sequence: CASSLAQTGTNGYTF. CDR3 nucleotide sequence: TGTGCCAGCAGCTTAGCGCAAACAGGGACCAATGGCTACACCTTC.

By its share, this clone is medium-sized. The chain employs TRBV6-5 and TRBJ1-5; D gene uncertain. V was cut by 8 bases and J by 2 bases, with 1 base left in between. This CDR3 has 10 amino acids. Germline CDR1 MNHEY, CDR2 SVGAGI. The chain's CDR3 is CASGNQPQHF. CDR3 in DNA: TGTGCCAGCGGCAATCAGCCCCAGCATTTT.

In this sample, this clone turned up once. V usage is TRBV28 and J usage is TRBJ2-7; 7 bases align to TRBD1. V was clipped by 8 bases and J by 0 bases; unmatched bases: 7. CDR1 is MDHEN, CDR2 SYDVKM, per germline. This CDR3 has 14 residues. This CDR3 is CASQPGTDSYEQYF. CDR3 DNA: TGTGCCAGCCAACCAGGGACAGACTCCTACGAGCAGTACTTC.

This chain uses TRBV7-8 with TRBJ2-1; 10 positions agree with TRBD2. This CDR3 region has 16 residues. The V segment lost 1 base and the J segment 6 bases; nucleotides outside the gene matches: 6. Germline values: CDR1 SGHVS, CDR2 FQNEAQ. Written as DNA, the CDR3 is TGTGCCAGCAGCTTAGATGGGCTAGCGGGAGCCAATGAGCAGTTCTTC. This codes for CASSLDGLAGANEQFF.

The V call is TRBV15, the J call TRBJ1-1; 8 nucleotides align to TRBD1. CDR1 LNHNV and CDR2 YYDKDF come from the germline V gene (reference sequence). The CDR3 covers 14 residues. The trim removed 5 bases at V and 4 bases at J, leaving 6 bases unmatched. The CDR3 sequence is CATSGQGGSTEAFF. CDR3 DNA sequence: TGTGCCACCAGCGGACAGGGCGGTAGCACTGAAGCTTTCTTT.

The chain combines TRBV6-5 with TRBJ2-2, with D unresolved. The ends were cut back, 6 bases at V and 0 bases at J, with 8 bases in the middle. The germline gives CDR1 MNHEY, CDR2 SVGAGI. The CDR3 covers 14 residues. CDR3 sequence (DNA): TGTGCCAGCAGCTCTACCCCGAACACCGGGGAGCTGTTTTTT. It codes for CASSSTPNTGELFF.

The chain recombines TRBV23-1 with TRBJ1-6; the D is unclear. TRBV23-1 is noted as an ORF with a role that remains uncertain. The CDR3 sequence is 17 residues long. Trimming stripped 6 bases from V and 0 bases from J, with 15 bases between. The CDR3: CASSRTEESSYNSPLHF. In DNA form, the CDR3 reads TGCGCCAGCAGCAGGACGGAAGAGAGCTCCTATAATTCACCCCTCCACTTT.

This chain uses TRBV2 with TRBJ1-6; 7 bases agree with TRBD1. Germline V gene lookup returns CDR1 SNHLY and CDR2 FYNNEI. CDR3 length equals 14 residues. Trimming at V came to 6 bases and at J to 5 bases, leaving 4 bases not matched to a gene. The CDR3 reads CASRRGTDNSPLHF. The CDR3, as DNA: TGTGCCAGCAGGCGGGGGACAGATAATTCACCCCTCCACTTT.

The chain employs TRBV9 and TRBJ2-1; 9 bases are shared with TRBD2. Losses at the gene ends were 0 bases for V and 0 bases for J; bases not matched to a gene: 7. CDR1 and CDR2 (germline): SGDLS, YYNGEE. The CDR3 runs 18 residues. In DNA form, the CDR3 reads TGTGCCAGCAGCGTAGCTGGGGGCGGGAGGGCCTCCTACAATGAGCAGTTCTTC. Translated, it gives CASSVAGGGRASYNEQFF.

This clone showed up just once. The chain recombines TRBV15 with TRBJ1-2; the match to TRBD1 covers 7 bases. Per the germline V gene, CDR1 is LNHNV and CDR2 is YYDKDF (reference sequence). This CDR3 has 13 amino acids. With 5 bases clipped from V and 6 bases from J, the junction kept 6 bases outside the gene matches. CDR3 sequence: CATSPGQLDGYTF. CDR3 nucleotides: TGTGCCACCAGCCCGGGACAGCTGGATGGCTACACCTTC.

The rearrangement links TRBV19 to TRBJ1-1; no reliable D call. The length of the CDR3 is 14 residues. Trimming pared 3 bases from V and 3 bases from J, leaving 11 bases between. CDR1 LNHDA and CDR2 SQIVND come from the germline V gene (reference sequence). Here the CDR3 reads CASSMDLWDTEAFF. The DNA for the CDR3 is TGTGCCAGTAGTATGGATCTATGGGACACTGAAGCTTTCTTT.

This clone was counted between two and nine times. The chain's CDR3 is CAVLQRHGLGNTIYF. The CDR3 DNA reads TGTGCCGTCCTCCAGAGACACGGATTGGGAAACACCATATATTTT. The rearrangement links TRBV24-1 to TRBJ1-3; D gene ambiguous. The CDR3 runs 15 residues. Trimming removed 12 bases from V and 4 bases from J, with 21 bases in between. Germline lookup yields CDR1 KGHDR and CDR2 SFDVKD.

The count of this clone is one. This sequence joins TRBV2 and TRBJ2-2, with TRBD2 matching 9 bases. Germline V lookup: CDR1 SNHLY, CDR2 FYNNEI. The CDR3 runs 16 residues. After removal of 4 bases from V and 1 base from J, the junction contained 4 bases not matched to a gene. CDR3 coding DNA: TGTGCCAGCAGTGTAAGCGGGGGGTGGAACACCGGGGAGCTGTTTTTT. It specifies CASSVSGGWNTGELFF.

The V call is TRBV5-6, the J call TRBJ2-7; 10 bases are shared with TRBD1. Germline lookup yields CDR1 SGHDT and CDR2 YYEEEE. The V gene end was trimmed by 2 bases and the J gene end by 6 bases; junction bases not matched to a gene: 5. The CDR3 consists of 14 residues. The CDR3 loop reads CASSFRDRGAEQYF. In DNA, the CDR3 is TGTGCCAGCAGCTTCCGGGACAGGGGCGCCGAGCAGTACTTC.

The genes are TRBV7-9 and TRBJ2-7, with a weak D call TRBD2 (5 bases). The V gene lost 4 bases and the J gene lost 6 bases, with 10 bases spanning the gap. The CDR3 is made up of 12 amino acids. Looked up from germline, CDR1 is SEHNR and CDR2 is FQNEAQ (reference sequence). CDR3 region: CASSSEGGEQYF. CDR3 bases: TGTGCCAGCAGCTCGGAAGGAGGCGAGCAGTACTTC.